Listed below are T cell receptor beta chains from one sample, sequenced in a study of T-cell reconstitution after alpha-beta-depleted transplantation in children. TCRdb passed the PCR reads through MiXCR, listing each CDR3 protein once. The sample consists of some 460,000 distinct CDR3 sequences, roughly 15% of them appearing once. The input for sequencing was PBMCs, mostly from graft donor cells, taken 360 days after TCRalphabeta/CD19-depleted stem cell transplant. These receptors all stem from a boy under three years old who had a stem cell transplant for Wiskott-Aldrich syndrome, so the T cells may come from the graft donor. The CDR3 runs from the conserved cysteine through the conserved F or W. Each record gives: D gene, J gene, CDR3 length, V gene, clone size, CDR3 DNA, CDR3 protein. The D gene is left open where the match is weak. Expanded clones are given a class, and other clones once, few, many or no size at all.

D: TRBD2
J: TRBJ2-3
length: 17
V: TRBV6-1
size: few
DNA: TGTGCCAGCAGTGACGGACTAGCGGGAGTCTGGACAGATACGCAGTATTTT
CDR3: CASSDGLAGVWTDTQYF

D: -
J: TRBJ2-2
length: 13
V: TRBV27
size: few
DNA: TGTGCCAGCCGGGACATAAACACCGGGGAGCTGTTTTTT
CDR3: CASRDINTGELFF

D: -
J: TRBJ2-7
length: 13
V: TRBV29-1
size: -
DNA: TGCAGCGTTGAAGGGAAGCGTCCCTACGAGCAGTACTTC
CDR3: CSVEGKRPYEQYF

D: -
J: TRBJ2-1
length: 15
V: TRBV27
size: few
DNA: TGTGCCAGCAGTTTGGAGGGTCCCTTCTACAATGAGCAGTTCTTC
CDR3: CASSLEGPFYNEQFF

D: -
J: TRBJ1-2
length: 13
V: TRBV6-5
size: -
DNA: TGTGCCAGCAGTCACCGGACGGGCTATGGCTACACCTTC
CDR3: CASSHRTGYGYTF

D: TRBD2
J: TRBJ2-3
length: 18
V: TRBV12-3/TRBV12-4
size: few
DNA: TGTGCCAGCAGTTTAAGAGCGGGAGGCCACGCAGGCACAGATACGCAGTATTTT
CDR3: CASSLRAGGHAGTDTQYF

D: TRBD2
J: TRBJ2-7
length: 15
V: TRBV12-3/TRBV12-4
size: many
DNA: TGTGCCAGCAGTTTAAAACTAGCGGGAGCCATCGAGCAGTACTTC
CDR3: CASSLKLAGAIEQYF

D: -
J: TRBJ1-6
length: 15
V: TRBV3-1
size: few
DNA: TGTGCCAGCAGCCAAGATCTTGGGGGGGGATCACCCCTCCACTTT
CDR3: CASSQDLGGGSPLHF

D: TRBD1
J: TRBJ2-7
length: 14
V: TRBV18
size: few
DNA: TGTGCCAGCTCGTATAACAGGGGTTTCTACGAGCAGTACTTC
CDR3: CASSYNRGFYEQYF

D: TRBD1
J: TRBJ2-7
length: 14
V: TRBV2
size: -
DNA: TGTGCCAGCATCAAGGACAGGGTTGTCTACGAGCAGTACTTC
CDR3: CASIKDRVVYEQYF

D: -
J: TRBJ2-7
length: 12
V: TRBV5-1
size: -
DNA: TGCGCCAGCAGCTTCCACGATAACGAGCAGTACTTC
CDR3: CASSFHDNEQYF

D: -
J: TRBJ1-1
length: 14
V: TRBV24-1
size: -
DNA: TGTGCCACCAGTGCCGGGGCACGGAACACTGAAGCTTTCTTT
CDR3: CATSAGARNTEAFF

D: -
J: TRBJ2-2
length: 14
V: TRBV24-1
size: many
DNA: TGTGCCACCAGCCCGACACGGAACACCGGGGAGCTGTTTTTT
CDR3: CATSPTRNTGELFF

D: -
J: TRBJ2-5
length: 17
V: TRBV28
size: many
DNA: TGTGCCAGCAGTTTCCCACTGAGGGGGGCTCGTCAAGAGACCCAGTACTTC
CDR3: CASSFPLRGARQETQYF

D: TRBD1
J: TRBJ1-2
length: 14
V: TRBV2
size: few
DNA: TGTGCCAGCAGTGAAGCGACAGGGGGCGGTGGCTACACCTTC
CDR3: CASSEATGGGGYTF

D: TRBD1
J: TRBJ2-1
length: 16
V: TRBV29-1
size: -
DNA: TGCAGCGTTGAAATGACAGGGGCCCGCTTGTACAATGAGCAGTTCTTC
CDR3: CSVEMTGARLYNEQFF

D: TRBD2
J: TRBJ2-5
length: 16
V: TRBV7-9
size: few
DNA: TGTGCCAGCAGCTTAGAGGGACTAGCGGGACAAGAGACCCAGTACTTC
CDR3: CASSLEGLAGQETQYF

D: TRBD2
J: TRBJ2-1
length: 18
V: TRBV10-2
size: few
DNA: TGCGCCAGCAGTGAGCTTCTTCTAGCGGGCGGTCTTTACAATGAGCAGTTCTTC
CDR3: CASSELLLAGGLYNEQFF

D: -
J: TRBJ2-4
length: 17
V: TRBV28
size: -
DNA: TGTGCCAGCACTTCACGGGCCTTTGTAGGAAAAAAGGACATTCAGTACTTC
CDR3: CASTSRAFVGKKDIQYF

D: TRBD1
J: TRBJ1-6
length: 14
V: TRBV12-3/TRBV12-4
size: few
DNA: TGTGCCAGCAGTTTCGACAGGGTAAATTCACCCCTCCACTTT
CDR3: CASSFDRVNSPLHF

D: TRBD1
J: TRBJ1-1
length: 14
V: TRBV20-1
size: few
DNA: TGCAGTGCTAGAAGGACAGGGTGGAGCACTGAAGCTTTCTTT
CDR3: CSARRTGWSTEAFF

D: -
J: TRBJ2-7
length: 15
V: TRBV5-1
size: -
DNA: TGCGCCAGCAGCTTGTCCCCGCCAGGGACCTACGAGCAGTACTTC
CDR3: CASSLSPPGTYEQYF

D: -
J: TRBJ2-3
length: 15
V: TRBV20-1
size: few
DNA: TGCAGTGCTAGCGGGGCTCCCATAAGGCCAGATACGCAGTATTTT
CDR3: CSASGAPIRPDTQYF

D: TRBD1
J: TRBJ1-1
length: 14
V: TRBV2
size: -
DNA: TGTGCCAGCGGAGATTACAGGGGGCCGACTGAAGCTTTCTTT
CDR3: CASGDYRGPTEAFF

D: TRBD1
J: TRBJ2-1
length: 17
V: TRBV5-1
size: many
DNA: TGCGCCAGCAGACTTCGGGCCTCGGGACAGGGCTACAATGAGCAGTTCTTC
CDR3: CASRLRASGQGYNEQFF

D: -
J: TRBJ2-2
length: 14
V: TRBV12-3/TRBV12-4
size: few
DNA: TGTGCCAGCAGAAGGGGGGGGATCGCCGGGGAGCTGTTTTTT
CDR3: CASRRGGIAGELFF

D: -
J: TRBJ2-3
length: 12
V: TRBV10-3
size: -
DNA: TGTGCCATCGCCCAGAGCACAGATACGCAGTATTTT
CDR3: CAIAQSTDTQYF

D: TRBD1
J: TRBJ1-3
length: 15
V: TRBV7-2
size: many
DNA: TGTGCCAGCAGCGCACAGGGGGCTGCTGGAAACACCATATATTTT
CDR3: CASSAQGAAGNTIYF

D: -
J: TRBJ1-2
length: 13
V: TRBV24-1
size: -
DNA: TGTGCCACCAGGGGGTCTGGGACCTATGGCTACACCTTC
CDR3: CATRGSGTYGYTF

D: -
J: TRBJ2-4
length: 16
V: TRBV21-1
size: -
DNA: TGTGCCAGCAGCAACGGGACAGGGGGCCCCAAAAACATTCAGTACTTC
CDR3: CASSNGTGGPKNIQYF

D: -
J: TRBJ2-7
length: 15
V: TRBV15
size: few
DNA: TGTGCCACCAGCAGAGATGGAGGTCCTTTCTACGAGCAGTACTTC
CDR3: CATSRDGGPFYEQYF

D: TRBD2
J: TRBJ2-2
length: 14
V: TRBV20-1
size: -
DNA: TGCAGTGCCCCGGGGACTAGCGGGGCCGGGGAGCTGTTTTTT
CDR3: CSAPGTSGAGELFF

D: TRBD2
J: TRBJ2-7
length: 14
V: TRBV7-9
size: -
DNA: TGTGCCAGCAGCATCGGACTAGCGGCTTACGAGCAGTACTTC
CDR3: CASSIGLAAYEQYF

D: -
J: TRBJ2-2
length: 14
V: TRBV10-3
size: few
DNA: TGTGCCACCCTGGGACCCACGAACACCGGGGAGCTGTTTTTT
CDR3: CATLGPTNTGELFF

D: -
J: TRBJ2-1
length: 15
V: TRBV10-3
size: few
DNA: TGTGCCATCGGACCGCACACCTCCTCCTACAATGAGCAGTTCTTC
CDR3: CAIGPHTSSYNEQFF

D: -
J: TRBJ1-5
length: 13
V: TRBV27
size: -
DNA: TGTGCCAGCAGTTTGGGCACCAATCAGCCCCAGCATTTT
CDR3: CASSLGTNQPQHF

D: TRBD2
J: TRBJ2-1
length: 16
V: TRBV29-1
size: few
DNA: TGCAGCGTTGTGGCGGGGGGGCGCCTCTCCTACAATGAGCAGTTCTTC
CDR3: CSVVAGGRLSYNEQFF

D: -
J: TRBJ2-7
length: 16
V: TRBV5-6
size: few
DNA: TGTGCCAGCAGCTTAACAGGGAGGCTAATCTCCTACGAGCAGTACTTC
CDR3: CASSLTGRLISYEQYF

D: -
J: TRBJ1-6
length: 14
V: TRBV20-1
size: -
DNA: TGCAGTGCTAGAGACAGGGCCGATAATTCACCCCTCCACTTT
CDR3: CSARDRADNSPLHF

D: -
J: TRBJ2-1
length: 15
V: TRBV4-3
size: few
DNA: TGCGCCAGCAGCCCTGAGCGCCCCGCCTACAATGAGCAGTTCTTC
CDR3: CASSPERPAYNEQFF

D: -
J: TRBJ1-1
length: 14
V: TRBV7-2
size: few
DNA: TGTGCCAGCAGAAGGGCGGGAGGGCGACTTGAAGCTTTCTTT
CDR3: CASRRAGGRLEAFF

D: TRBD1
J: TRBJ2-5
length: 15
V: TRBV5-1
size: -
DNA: TGCGCCACCAAGGGAAGGACAGGGGGCCGGGAGACCCAGTACTTC
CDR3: CATKGRTGGRETQYF

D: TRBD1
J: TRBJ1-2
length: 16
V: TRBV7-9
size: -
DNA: TGTGCCAGCAGCAGAGCTGGGGACAGGGATAACTATGGCTACACCTTC
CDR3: CASSRAGDRDNYGYTF

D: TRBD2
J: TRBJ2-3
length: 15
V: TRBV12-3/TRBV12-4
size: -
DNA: TGTGCCAGCAGTTTAGTCCGACTAGCGACAGATACGCAGTATTTT
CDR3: CASSLVRLATDTQYF

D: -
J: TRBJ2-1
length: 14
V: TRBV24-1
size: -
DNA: TGTGCCACCAGTGACTGGCCACCCTACAATGAGCAGTTCTTC
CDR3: CATSDWPPYNEQFF

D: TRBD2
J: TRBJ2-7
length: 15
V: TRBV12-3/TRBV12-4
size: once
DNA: TGTGCCAGCAGTATACTAGCGGGGGGCCCAAACGAGCAGTACTTC
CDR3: CASSILAGGPNEQYF

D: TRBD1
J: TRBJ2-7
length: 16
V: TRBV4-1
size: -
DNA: TGCGCCAGCAGCCAAGCTGGGACAGGATTTGCCTACGAGCAGTACTTC
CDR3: CASSQAGTGFAYEQYF

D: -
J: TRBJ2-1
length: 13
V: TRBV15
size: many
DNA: TGTGCCACCAGCAGAGACATACGGAATGAGCAGTTCTTC
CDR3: CATSRDIRNEQFF

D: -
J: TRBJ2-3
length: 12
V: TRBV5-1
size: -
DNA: TGCGCCAGTCGTGGGGACTTGGATACGCAGTATTTT
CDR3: CASRGDLDTQYF

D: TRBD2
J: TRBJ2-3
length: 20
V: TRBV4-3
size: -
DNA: TGCGCCAGCAGCCAAGAAATAACTCTTAGACTAGCGGGAGTAAGAGATACGCAGTATTTT
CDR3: CASSQEITLRLAGVRDTQYF

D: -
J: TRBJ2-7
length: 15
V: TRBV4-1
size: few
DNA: TGCGCCAGCAGCCAAGTTGGGGGGGCATTAGGCGAGCAGTACTTC
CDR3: CASSQVGGALGEQYF